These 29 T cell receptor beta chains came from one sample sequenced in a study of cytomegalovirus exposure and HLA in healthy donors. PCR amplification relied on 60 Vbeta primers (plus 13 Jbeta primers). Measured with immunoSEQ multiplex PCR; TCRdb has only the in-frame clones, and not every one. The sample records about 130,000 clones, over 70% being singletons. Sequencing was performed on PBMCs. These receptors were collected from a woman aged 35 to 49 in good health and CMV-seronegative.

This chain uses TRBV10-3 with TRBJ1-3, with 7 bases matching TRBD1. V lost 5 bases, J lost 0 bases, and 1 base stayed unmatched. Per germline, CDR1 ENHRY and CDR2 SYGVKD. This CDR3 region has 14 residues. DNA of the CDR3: TGTGCCATCAGTAGACAGGGCTCTGGAAACACCATATATTTT. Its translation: CAISRQGSGNTIYF.

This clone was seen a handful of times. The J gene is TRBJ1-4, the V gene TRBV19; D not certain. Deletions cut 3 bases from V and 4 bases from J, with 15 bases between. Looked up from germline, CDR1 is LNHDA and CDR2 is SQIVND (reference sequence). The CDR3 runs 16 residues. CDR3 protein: CASSMSAGIGNEKLFF. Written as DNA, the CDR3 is TGTGCCAGTAGTATGTCCGCGGGGATCGGTAATGAAAAACTGTTTTTT.

The CDR3 DNA is TGTGCCTGGATCGAGATAAATGAGCAGTTCTTC. Translated: CAWIEINEQFF. The V and J genes are TRBV30 and TRBJ2-1; D call uncertain. The CDR3 has 11 residues. V lost 4 bases and J lost 7, with 8 bases in between. CDR1 GTSNPN and CDR2 SVGIG come from the germline V gene (reference sequence).

The chain's CDR3 is CASSQLQGNYEQYF. CDR3 in DNA: TGTGCCAGCAGTCAACTACAGGGTAACTACGAGCAGTACTTC. The chain has TRBV28 and TRBJ2-7, with a weak D call TRBD1 (6 bases). Looked up from germline, CDR1 is MDHEN and CDR2 is SYDVKM. The CDR3 covers 14 residues. Trimming took 5 bases from V and 3 from J, leaving 14 bases between them.

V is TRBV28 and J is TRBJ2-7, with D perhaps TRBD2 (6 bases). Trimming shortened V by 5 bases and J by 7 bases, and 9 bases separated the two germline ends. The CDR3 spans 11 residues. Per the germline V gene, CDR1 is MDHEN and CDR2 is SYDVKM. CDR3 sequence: CASSPGREQYF. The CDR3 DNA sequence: TGTGCCAGCAGTCCTGGGAGGGAGCAGTACTTC.

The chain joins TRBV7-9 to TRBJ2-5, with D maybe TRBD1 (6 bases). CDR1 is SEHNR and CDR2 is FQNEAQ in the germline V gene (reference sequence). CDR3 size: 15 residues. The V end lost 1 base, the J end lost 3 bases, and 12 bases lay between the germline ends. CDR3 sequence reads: CASSLGDNIEETQYF. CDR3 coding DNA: TGTGCCAGCAGCTTAGGGGACAATATAGAAGAGACCCAGTACTTC.

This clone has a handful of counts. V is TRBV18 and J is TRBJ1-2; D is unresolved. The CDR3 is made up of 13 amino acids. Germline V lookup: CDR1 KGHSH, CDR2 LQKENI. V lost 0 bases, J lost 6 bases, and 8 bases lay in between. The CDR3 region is CASSPPTWDGYTF. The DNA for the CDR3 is TGTGCCAGCTCACCACCGACTTGGGATGGCTACACCTTC.

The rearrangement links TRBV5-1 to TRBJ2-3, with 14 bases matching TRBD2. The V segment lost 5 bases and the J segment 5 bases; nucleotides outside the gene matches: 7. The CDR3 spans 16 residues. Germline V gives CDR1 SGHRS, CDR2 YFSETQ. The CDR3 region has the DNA TGCGCCAGCAGTTCCCGACTAGCGGGAGGGAAAGATACGCAGTATTTT. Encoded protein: CASSSRLAGGKDTQYF.

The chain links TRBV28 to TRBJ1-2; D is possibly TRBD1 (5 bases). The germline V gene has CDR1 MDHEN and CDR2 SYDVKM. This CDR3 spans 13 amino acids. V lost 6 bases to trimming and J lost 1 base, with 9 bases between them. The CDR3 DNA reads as TGTGCCAGCAGACCGGGACTTAACTATGGCTACACCTTC. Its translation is CASRPGLNYGYTF.

The CDR3 loop is CASSLISVKQFF. For the CDR3, the DNA is TGTGCCAGCAGCTTGATTAGTGTGAAGCAGTTCTTC. The chain carries TRBV5-6 and TRBJ2-1; D remains unclear. This CDR3 contains 12 residues. Trimming stripped 1 base from V and 11 bases from J, with 10 bases between. Germline assignment: CDR1 SGHDT and CDR2 YYEEEE.

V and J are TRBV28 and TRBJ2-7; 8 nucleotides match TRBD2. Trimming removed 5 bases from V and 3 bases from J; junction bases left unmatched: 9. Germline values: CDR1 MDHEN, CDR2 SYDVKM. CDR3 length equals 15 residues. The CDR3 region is CASSASSGGLYEQYF. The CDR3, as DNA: TGTGCCAGCAGTGCTTCCAGCGGGGGCCTCTACGAGCAGTACTTC.

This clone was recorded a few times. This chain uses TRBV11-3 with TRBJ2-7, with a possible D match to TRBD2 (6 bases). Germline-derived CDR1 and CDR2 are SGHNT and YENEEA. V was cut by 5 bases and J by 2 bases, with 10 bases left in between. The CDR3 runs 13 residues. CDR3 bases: TGTGCCAGCAGCGAGGCGGGGACCTACGAGCAGTACTTC. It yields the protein CASSEAGTYEQYF.

CDR3 sequence: CASSRGLTDYEQYF. The CDR3 region has the DNA TGTGCCAGCAGCCGGGGACTGACGGACTACGAGCAGTACTTC. The genes are TRBV11-2 and TRBJ2-7; the D gene is possibly TRBD2 (6 bases). Per the germline V gene, CDR1 is SGHAT and CDR2 is FQNNGV. CDR3 size: 14 residues. The ends were cut back, 5 bases at V and 3 bases at J, with 14 bases in the middle.

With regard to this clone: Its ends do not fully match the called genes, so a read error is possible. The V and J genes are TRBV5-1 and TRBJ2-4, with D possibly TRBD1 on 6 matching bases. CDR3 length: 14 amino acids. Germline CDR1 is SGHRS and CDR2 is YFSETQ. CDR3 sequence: CASSLLGQQNSQYF. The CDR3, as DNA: TGCGCCAGCAGCCTACTCGGACAGCAAAACAGTCAGTACTTC. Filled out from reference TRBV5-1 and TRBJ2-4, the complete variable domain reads KAGVTQTPRYLIKTRGQQVTLSCSPISGHRSVSWYQQTPGQGLQFLFEYFSETQRNKGNFPGRFSGRQFSNSRSEMNVSTLELGDSALYLCASSLLGQQNSQYFGAGTRLSVL.

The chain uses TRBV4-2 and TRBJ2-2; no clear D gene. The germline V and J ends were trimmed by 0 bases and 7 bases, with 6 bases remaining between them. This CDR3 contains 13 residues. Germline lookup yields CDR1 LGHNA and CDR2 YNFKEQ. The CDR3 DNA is TGTGCCAGCAGCCAAGAGCCGGGCGGGGAGCTGTTTTTT. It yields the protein CASSQEPGGELFF.

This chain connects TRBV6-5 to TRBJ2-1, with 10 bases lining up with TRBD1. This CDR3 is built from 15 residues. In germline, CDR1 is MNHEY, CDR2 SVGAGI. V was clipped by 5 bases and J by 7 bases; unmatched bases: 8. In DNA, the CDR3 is TGTGCCAGCAGTCGGACCGGGACAGGGGTTAATGAGCAGTTCTTC. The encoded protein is CASSRTGTGVNEQFF.

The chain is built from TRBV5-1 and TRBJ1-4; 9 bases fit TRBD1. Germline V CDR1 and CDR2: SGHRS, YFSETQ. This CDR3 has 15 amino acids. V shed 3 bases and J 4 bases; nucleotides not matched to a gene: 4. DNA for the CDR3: TGCGCCAGCAGCTACGGGACAGGGAATAATGAAAAACTGTTTTTT. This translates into CASSYGTGNNEKLFF.

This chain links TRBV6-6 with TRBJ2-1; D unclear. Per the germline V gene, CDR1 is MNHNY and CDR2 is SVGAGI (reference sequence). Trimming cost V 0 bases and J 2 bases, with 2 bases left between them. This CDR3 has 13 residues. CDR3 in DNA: TGTGCCAGCAGTTACTCCGCCTACAATGAGCAGTTCTTC. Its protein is CASSYSAYNEQFF.

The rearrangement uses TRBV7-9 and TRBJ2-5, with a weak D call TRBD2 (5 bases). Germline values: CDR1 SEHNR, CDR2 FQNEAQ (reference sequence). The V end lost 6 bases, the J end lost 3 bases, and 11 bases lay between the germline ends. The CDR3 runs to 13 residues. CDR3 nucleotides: TGTGCCAGCAGACGAGAGGGCAAAGAGACCCAGTACTTC. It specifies CASRREGKETQYF.

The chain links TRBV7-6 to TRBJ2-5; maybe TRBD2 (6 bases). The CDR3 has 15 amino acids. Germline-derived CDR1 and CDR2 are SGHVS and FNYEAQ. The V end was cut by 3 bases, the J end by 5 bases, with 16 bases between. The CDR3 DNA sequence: TGTGCCAGCAGCTTCACGCGGGGAGCGGTGGAGACCCAGTACTTC. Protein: CASSFTRGAVETQYF.

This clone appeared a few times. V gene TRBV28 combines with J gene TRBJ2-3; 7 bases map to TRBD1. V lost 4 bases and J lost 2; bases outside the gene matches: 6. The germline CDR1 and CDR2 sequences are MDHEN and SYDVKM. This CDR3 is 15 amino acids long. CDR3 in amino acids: CASSYRDRTTDTQYF. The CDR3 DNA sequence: TGTGCCAGCAGTTACCGGGACAGAACCACAGATACGCAGTATTTT.

The CDR3, as DNA: TGTGCCAGCAGTGAATACCCGGCGAACACCGGGGAGCTGTTTTTT. Amino acid sequence: CASSEYPANTGELFF. The V gene is TRBV25-1, the J gene TRBJ2-2; unclear D gene. The CDR3 runs to 15 residues. Germline V CDR1 and CDR2: MGHDK, SYGVNS. V dropped 0 bases and J dropped 0 bases, with 5 bases sitting between them.

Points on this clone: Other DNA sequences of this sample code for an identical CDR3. The DNA for the CDR3 is TGTGCCAGCAGTTTGAGGGACGAGCAGTACTTC. Its protein is CASSLRDEQYF. The rearrangement links TRBV28 to TRBJ2-7; the D gene is possibly TRBD2 (5 bases). The germline V gene encodes CDR1 MDHEN and CDR2 SYDVKM. The ends were cut back, 3 bases at V and 5 bases at J, with 5 bases in the middle. This CDR3 contains 11 residues.

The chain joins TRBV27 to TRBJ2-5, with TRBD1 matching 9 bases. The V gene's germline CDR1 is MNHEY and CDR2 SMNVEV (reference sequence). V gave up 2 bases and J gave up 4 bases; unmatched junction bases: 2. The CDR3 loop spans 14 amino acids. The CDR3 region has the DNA TGTGCCAGCAGTTTAAACAGGGGGCGAGAGACCCAGTACTTC. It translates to CASSLNRGRETQYF.

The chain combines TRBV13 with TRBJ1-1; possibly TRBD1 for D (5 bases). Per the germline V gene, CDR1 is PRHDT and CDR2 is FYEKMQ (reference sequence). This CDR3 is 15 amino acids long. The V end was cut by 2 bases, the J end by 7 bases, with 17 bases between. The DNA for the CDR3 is TGTGCCAGCAGCTTAAGGAGGGAGGGGCCGTATGAAGCTTTCTTT. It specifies CASSLRREGPYEAFF.

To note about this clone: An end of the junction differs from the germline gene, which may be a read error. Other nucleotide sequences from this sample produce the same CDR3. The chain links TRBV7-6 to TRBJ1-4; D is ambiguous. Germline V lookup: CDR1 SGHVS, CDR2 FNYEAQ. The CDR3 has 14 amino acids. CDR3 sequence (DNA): TGTGCCAGCAGCTTTTCCGGGTCCAATGAAAAGCTGTTTTTT. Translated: CASSFSGSNEKLFF. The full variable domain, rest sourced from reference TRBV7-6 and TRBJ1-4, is GAGVSQSPRYKVTKRGQDVALRCDPISGHVSLYWYRQALGQGPEFLTYFNYEAQQDKSGLPNDRFSAERPEGSISTLTIQRTEQRDSAMYRCASSFSGSNEKLFFGSGTQLSVL.

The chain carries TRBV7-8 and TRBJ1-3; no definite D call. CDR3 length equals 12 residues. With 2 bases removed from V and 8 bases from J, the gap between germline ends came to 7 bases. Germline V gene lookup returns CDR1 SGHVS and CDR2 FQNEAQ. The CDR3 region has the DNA TGTGCCAGCAGCTTAAATGGCTACACCATATATTTT. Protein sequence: CASSLNGYTIYF.

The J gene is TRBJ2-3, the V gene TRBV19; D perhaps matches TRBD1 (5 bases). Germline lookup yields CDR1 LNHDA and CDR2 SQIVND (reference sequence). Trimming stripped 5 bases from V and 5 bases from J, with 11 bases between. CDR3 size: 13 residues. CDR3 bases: TGTGCCAGTAGTCCCCAGGGATTAGATACGCAGTATTTT. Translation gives CASSPQGLDTQYF. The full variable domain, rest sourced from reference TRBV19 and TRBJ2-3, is DGGITQSPKYLFRKEGQNVTLSCEQNLNHDAMYWYRQDPGQGLRLIYYSQIVNDFQKGDIAEGYSVSREKKESFPLTVTSAQKNPTAFYLCASSPQGLDTQYFGPGTRLTVL.

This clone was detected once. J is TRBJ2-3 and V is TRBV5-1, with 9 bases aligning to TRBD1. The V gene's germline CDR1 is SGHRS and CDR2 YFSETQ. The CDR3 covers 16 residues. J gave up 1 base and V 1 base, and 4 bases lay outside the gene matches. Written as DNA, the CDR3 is TGCGCCAGCAGCTTGAGGGGACAGGGACGCACAGATACGCAGTATTTT. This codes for CASSLRGQGRTDTQYF. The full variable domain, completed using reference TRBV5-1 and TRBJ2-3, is KAGVTQTPRYLIKTRGQQVTLSCSPISGHRSVSWYQQTPGQGLQFLFEYFSETQRNKGNFPGRFSGRQFSNSRSEMNVSTLELGDSALYLCASSLRGQGRTDTQYFGPGTRLTVL.